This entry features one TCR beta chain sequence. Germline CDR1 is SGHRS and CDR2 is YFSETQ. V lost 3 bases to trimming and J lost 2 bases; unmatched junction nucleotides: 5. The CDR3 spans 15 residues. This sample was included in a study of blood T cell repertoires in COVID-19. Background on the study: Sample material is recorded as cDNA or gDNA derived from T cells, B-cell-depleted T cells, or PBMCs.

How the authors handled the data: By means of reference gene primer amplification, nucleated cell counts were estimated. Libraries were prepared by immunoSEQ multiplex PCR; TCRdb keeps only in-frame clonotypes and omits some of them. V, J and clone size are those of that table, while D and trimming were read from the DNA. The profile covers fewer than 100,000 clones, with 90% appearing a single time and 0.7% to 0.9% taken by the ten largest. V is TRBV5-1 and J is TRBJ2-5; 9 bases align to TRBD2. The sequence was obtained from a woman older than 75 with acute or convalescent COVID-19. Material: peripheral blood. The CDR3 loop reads CASSSPSGDQETQYF. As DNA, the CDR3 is TGCGCCAGCAGCTCCCCTAGCGGGGATCAAGAGACCCAGTACTTC.